These 8 T cell receptor beta chains came from one sample sequenced in a study of cytomegalovirus exposure and HLA in healthy donors. Researchers ran the PCR with 60 Vbeta and 13 Jbeta primers. Repertoires were generated with immunoSEQ multiplex PCR, while TCRdb's copy carries only in-frame clones and drops some. The sample carries about 89,000 clones, approximately 71% recorded once. The material sequenced was PBMCs. The origin of the receptors is a man aged 30 to 45 in good health and CMV-seronegative.

The V gene is TRBV28, the J gene TRBJ1-1; D unresolved. There are 11 residues in the CDR3. The germline gives CDR1 MDHEN, CDR2 SYDVKM. Trimming left V 7 bases short and J 8 bases short, with 11 bases between. The CDR3 nucleotides read TGTGCCAGCACTTCTTCTAGGGAAGCTTTCTTT. This codes for CASTSSREAFF.

The chain combines TRBV6-5 with TRBJ1-1; no clear D. Trimming pared 0 bases from V and 6 bases from J, leaving 11 bases between. CDR1 and CDR2 from the germline V gene are MNHEY and SVGAGI. The CDR3 is 14 residues long. The CDR3 protein is CASSYSQRRAEAFF. For the CDR3, the DNA is TGTGCCAGCAGTTACTCTCAACGCCGGGCTGAAGCTTTCTTT.

The chain couples TRBV7-2 to TRBJ1-1; the D gene is possibly TRBD1 (6 bases). The germline V gene encodes CDR1 SGHTA and CDR2 FQGNSA. The CDR3 covers 13 residues. V lost 6 bases to trimming and J lost 5 bases, with 13 bases between them. The CDR3 sequence: CASRPPGVTEAFF. CDR3 bases: TGTGCCAGCAGGCCCCCAGGGGTTACTGAAGCTTTCTTT.

J is TRBJ1-5 and V is TRBV30; 11 bases are a match to TRBD1. There are 15 residues in the CDR3. The germline gives CDR1 GTSNPN, CDR2 SVGIG (reference sequence). J was trimmed by 2 bases and V by 2 bases; bases with no gene match: 2. As DNA, the CDR3 is TGTGCCTGGAGTAGGGGACAGGGGGGCAATCAGCCCCAGCATTTT. Protein product: CAWSRGQGGNQPQHF. The whole variable domain, remainder taken from reference TRBV30 and TRBJ1-5, is SQTIHQWPATLVQPVGSPLSLECTVEGTSNPNLYWYRQAAGRGLQLLFYSVGIGQISSEVPQNLSASRPQDRQFILSSKKLLLSDSGFYLCAWSRGQGGNQPQHFGDGTRLSIL.

J is TRBJ2-5 and V is TRBV5-4, with 9 bases matching TRBD2. Germline CDR1 and CDR2: SGHNT and YYREEE (reference sequence). The CDR3 is made up of 16 amino acids. Trimming at V came to 5 bases and at J to 5 bases, leaving 13 bases not matched to a gene. CDR3 nucleotide sequence: TGTGCCAGCAGGCCTTGGAATGAAGCGGGGGGCGAGACCCAGTACTTC. Translating gives CASRPWNEAGGETQYF.

This clone has only a few counts. V is TRBV5-4 and J is TRBJ1-1; TRBD1 might be the D (6 bases). Germline lookup yields CDR1 SGHNT and CDR2 YYREEE (reference sequence). Trimming took off 0 bases at V and 1 base at J, with 7 bases between the two ends. The CDR3 sequence is 14 residues long. CDR3 nucleotide sequence: TGTGCCAGCAGCTTGGGACAGGAGAACACTGAAGCTTTCTTT. This sequence encodes CASSLGQENTEAFF. Full variable domain (missing parts from reference TRBV5-4 and TRBJ1-1): ETGVTQSPTHLIKTRGQQVTLRCSSQSGHNTVSWYQQALGQGPQFIFQYYREEENGRGNFPPRFSGLQFPNYSSELNVNALELDDSALYLCASSLGQENTEAFFGQGTRLTVV.

The chain carries TRBV4-3 and TRBJ2-1, with 7 bases that match TRBD2. Germline CDR1 reads LGHNA; CDR2 reads YSLEER. With V trimmed by 1 base and J by 2 bases, 5 bases remained unmatched. The CDR3 consists of 16 residues. CDR3 sequence: CASSQARGGPYNEQFF. The DNA of the CDR3 is TGCGCCAGCAGCCAAGCGCGCGGGGGACCCTACAATGAGCAGTTCTTC.

This clone has a handful of counts. The V call is TRBV5-8, the J call TRBJ1-5; D remains ambiguous. Germline V lookup: CDR1 SGHTS, CDR2 YDEGEE. V was clipped by 1 base and J by 0 bases, with 11 bases between them. This CDR3 region has 16 residues. CDR3 loop: CASSLHSLYSNQPQHF. For the CDR3, the DNA is TGTGCCAGCAGCTTGCACAGCCTTTATAGCAATCAGCCCCAGCATTTT.